The next 27 T cell receptor beta chains were all read from a single sample in a study of blood T cell repertoires in COVID-19. Libraries were prepared by immunoSEQ multiplex PCR; TCRdb keeps only in-frame clonotypes and omits some of them. The sample lists fewer than 400,000 clones; about 90% were seen once. Sequencing was done on a sample of PBMCs or T cells enriched from blood (not recorded which). These receptors were obtained from a woman in her 30s who had recovered from COVID-19.

This clone occurred once. This chain uses TRBV3-1 (or the pseudogene TRBV3-2) with TRBJ1-1; D not resolved. Trimming shortened V by 2 bases and J by 0 bases, and 19 bases separated the two germline ends. This CDR3 is 18 amino acids long. Germline values: CDR1 LGHDT, CDR2 YNNKEL (reference sequence). The CDR3 DNA is TGTGCCAGCAGCCAATTGTCAAATACGTCGAACATGAACACTGAAGCTTTCTTT. It specifies CASSQLSNTSNMNTEAFF.

The V and J genes are TRBV6-6 and TRBJ2-1, with 8 bases identical to TRBD2. The V and J ends lost 8 bases and 0 bases, in that order; junction bases with no gene match: 3. The CDR3 loop spans 14 amino acids. Per germline, CDR1 MNHNY and CDR2 SVGAGI (reference sequence). Here the CDR3 reads CASRGGSSYNEQFF. CDR3 in DNA: TGTGCCAGCCGCGGGGGGAGCTCCTACAATGAGCAGTTCTTC.

CDR3 nucleotides: TGTGCCAGTAGTTGGCAGGATAGCAATCAGCCCCAGCATTTT. Amino acid sequence: CASSWQDSNQPQHF. The chain combines TRBV19 with TRBJ1-5; D remains ambiguous. This CDR3 spans 14 amino acids. Between the trimmed V and J ends, which lost 5 bases and 0 bases, there was a span of 8 bases. Germline CDR1 is LNHDA and CDR2 is SQIVND (reference sequence).

Only one count was recorded for this clone. V gene TRBV7-9 combines with J gene TRBJ1-1, with 7 bases fitting TRBD1. This CDR3 contains 16 residues. V was pared by 2 bases and J by 3 bases, with 9 bases of the junction left unmatched. Germline-derived CDR1 and CDR2 are SEHNR and FQNEAQ (reference sequence). The CDR3 sequence is CASSLNEGALDTEAFF. DNA for the CDR3: TGTGCCAGCAGCTTAAACGAGGGGGCCTTAGACACTGAAGCTTTCTTT.

V is TRBV5-6 and J is TRBJ2-1; 15 positions match TRBD2. Losses at the gene ends were 2 bases for V and 10 bases for J; bases not matched to a gene: 7. The CDR3 sequence is 16 residues long. CDR1 and CDR2 from the germline V gene are SGHDT and YYEEEE. Written as DNA, the CDR3 is TGTGCCAGCAGCTTTCGGACTAGCGGGAGGGCCAGAGAGCAGTTCTTC. Protein sequence: CASSFRTSGRAREQFF.

The chain links TRBV23-1 to TRBJ2-3; 10 bases are shared with TRBD2. TRBV23-1 is classed as an ORF, of uncertain function. The CDR3 consists of 14 residues. V was pared by 4 bases and J by 3 bases, with 1 base of the junction left unmatched. CDR3 protein: CASSLSGGTDTQYF. The DNA for the CDR3 is TGCGCCAGCAGTCTTAGCGGGGGGACAGATACGCAGTATTTT.

As for this clone: The sample has other DNA sequences that encode this CDR3 too. The V and J genes are TRBV30 and TRBJ1-4; 7 nucleotides align to TRBD1. The CDR3 has 12 residues. CDR1 GTSNPN and CDR2 SVGIG come from the germline V gene (reference sequence). With 5 bases clipped from V and 7 bases from J, the junction kept 4 bases outside the gene matches. CDR3: CAWGQAIEKLFF. Written as DNA, the CDR3 is TGTGCCTGGGGACAGGCGATTGAAAAACTGTTTTTT.

The genes are TRBV7-9 and TRBJ1-2; 8 bases fit TRBD1. The CDR3 is 15 residues long. V shed 1 base, J shed 4 bases, and the junction held 5 bases outside the gene matches. Germline V gives CDR1 SEHNR, CDR2 FQNEAQ (reference sequence). CDR3 amino acids: CASSLGTGISYGYTF. CDR3 nucleotides: TGTGCCAGCAGCTTAGGGACAGGGATAAGCTATGGCTACACCTTC.

This sequence joins TRBV6-1 and TRBJ2-3; D call uncertain. V shed 2 bases and J shed 7 bases, with 4 bases lying between them. Germline lookup yields CDR1 MNHNS and CDR2 SASEGT. The CDR3 totals 11 residues. CDR3 sequence: CASSETYTQYF. In DNA, the CDR3 is TGTGCCAGCAGTGAAACTTATACGCAGTATTTT.

The V gene is TRBV5-1, the J gene TRBJ2-6; D may be TRBD1 (5 bases). The CDR3 length is 16 residues. Deletions cut 4 bases from V and 2 bases from J, with 13 bases between. Germline assignment: CDR1 SGHRS and CDR2 YFSETQ. The CDR3 reads CASSSQGRAGANVLTF. Here the CDR3 DNA reads TGCGCCAGCAGCAGTCAGGGTAGGGCTGGGGCCAACGTCCTGACTTTC.

Details on this clone: One end of the junction does not line up with germline, which may come from a read error. The chain carries TRBV2 and TRBJ1-3, with 8 nucleotides matching TRBD1. The CDR3 runs 15 residues. CDR1 SNHLY and CDR2 FYNNEI come from the germline V gene. Here the CDR3 DNA reads TGTGCCAGCCTCAAGCCGGACAGGGCTGGGAACACCATATATTTT. It specifies CASLKPDRAGNTIYF.

The chain uses TRBV15 and TRBJ2-7, with D possibly TRBD1 on 5 matching bases. The CDR3 totals 14 residues. Per the germline V gene, CDR1 is LNHNV and CDR2 is YYDKDF (reference sequence). Trimming left V 0 bases short and J 4 bases short, with 10 bases between. The CDR3 nucleotides read TGTGCCACCAGCAGAGATCCCCAGGGTTACGAGCAGTACTTC. It codes for CATSRDPQGYEQYF.

This chain uses TRBV15 with TRBJ1-6; D gene unclear. Trimming removed 0 bases at V and 4 bases at J, with 4 bases between. This CDR3 is 14 amino acids long. Germline loops: CDR1 LNHNV, CDR2 YYDKDF (reference sequence). CDR3 sequence (DNA): TGTGCCACCAGCAGAGACAGATATAATTCACCCCTCCACTTT. Translating gives CATSRDRYNSPLHF. Full variable domain (rest looked up from reference TRBV15 and TRBJ1-6): DAMVIQNPRYQVTQFGKPVTLSCSQTLNHNVMYWYQQKSSQAPKLLFHYYDKDFNNEADTPDNFQSRRPNTSFCFLDIRSPGLGDTAMYLCATSRDRYNSPLHFGNGTRLTVT.

The chain combines TRBV9 with TRBJ2-2; D unresolved. The CDR3 is 12 residues long. In germline, CDR1 is SGDLS, CDR2 YYNGEE. V lost 0 bases and J lost 7, with 4 bases in between. CDR3 protein: CASSVANGELFF. The CDR3, as DNA: TGTGCCAGCAGCGTAGCTAACGGGGAGCTGTTTTTT.

The chain combines TRBV7-3 with TRBJ1-1; possibly TRBD1 for D (5 bases). The germline V and J ends were trimmed by 5 bases and 6 bases, with 16 bases remaining between them. The germline CDR1 and CDR2 sequences are SGHTA and FQGTGA. This CDR3 is 14 amino acids long. The CDR3 is CASSRTPRAAEAFF. DNA for the CDR3: TGTGCCAGCAGCCGCACCCCCAGGGCCGCTGAAGCTTTCTTT.

V and J are TRBV4-3 and TRBJ1-2, with 9 bases identical to TRBD1. CDR3 length equals 16 residues. J lost 8 bases, V lost 0 bases, and 10 bases had no gene match. Germline CDR1 and CDR2: LGHNA and YSLEER. DNA for the CDR3: TGCGCCAGCAGCCAAGAAACACACCGACAGGGGGACGGCTACACCTTC. It yields the protein CASSQETHRQGDGYTF.

This chain links TRBV7-9 with TRBJ2-1; D is perhaps TRBD1 (6 bases). Germline V gene sequence: CDR1 SEHNR, CDR2 FQNEAQ (reference sequence). The CDR3 is made up of 13 amino acids. Trimming cost V 4 bases and J 3 bases, with 7 bases left between them. CDR3 loop: CASSSTGYNEQFF. As DNA, the CDR3 is TGTGCCAGCAGCTCGACAGGCTACAATGAGCAGTTCTTC.

J is TRBJ1-5 and V is TRBV4-1; maybe TRBD1 (5 bases). The germline CDR1 and CDR2 sequences are MGHRA and YSYEKL. The CDR3 sequence is 14 residues long. V was shortened by 1 base and J by 11 bases, with 15 bases between the two germline ends. CDR3 nucleotides: TGCGCCAGCAGCCAAGTTGGAGGGGAAAGGGCCCAGCATTTT. This gives the protein CASSQVGGERAQHF.

As for this clone: Other DNA sequences of this sample code for an identical CDR3. The chain carries TRBV5-4 and TRBJ2-7; 12 nucleotides agree with TRBD2. The germline CDR1 and CDR2 sequences are SGHNT and YYREEE (reference sequence). Germline trimming cut 2 bases from V and 2 bases from J; bases unmatched to any gene: 2. There are 15 residues in the CDR3. CDR3 protein: CASSLGLAGPYEQYF. In nucleotides, the CDR3 is TGTGCCAGCAGCTTAGGACTAGCGGGGCCCTACGAGCAGTACTTC.

The chain carries TRBV9 and TRBJ1-2; D remains ambiguous. Between the trimmed V and J ends, which lost 0 bases and 5 bases, there was a span of 5 bases. This CDR3 comprises 12 residues. Germline lookup yields CDR1 SGDLS and CDR2 YYNGEE. The CDR3 loop is CASSVDGYGYTF. In DNA form, the CDR3 reads TGTGCCAGCAGCGTAGACGGTTATGGCTACACCTTC. Full variable domain (rest looked up from reference TRBV9 and TRBJ1-2): DSGVTQTPKHLITATGQRVTLRCSPRSGDLSVYWYQQSLDQGLQFLIQYYNGEERAKGNILERFSAQQFPDLHSELNLSSLELGDSALYFCASSVDGYGYTFGSGTRLTVV.

The chain uses TRBV11-2 and TRBJ1-1, with D perhaps TRBD1 (5 bases). The CDR3 has 17 residues. Germline V lookup: CDR1 SGHAT, CDR2 FQNNGV. Trimming took 5 bases from V and 2 from J, leaving 21 bases between them. CDR3 amino acids: CASSPSGIRQKNTEAFF. The CDR3 DNA reads as TGTGCCAGCAGCCCAAGTGGGATTCGACAGAAAAACACTGAAGCTTTCTTT.

To note about this clone: Mismatch with germline at one junction end may stem from a read error. The chain recombines TRBV19 with TRBJ1-5, with TRBD1 matching over 8 bases. The CDR3 runs 12 residues. CDR1 LNHDA and CDR2 SQIVND come from the germline V gene (reference sequence). In DNA, the CDR3 is TGTACCAGGGGGCGCGGACATCAGCCCCAGCATTTT. It specifies CTRGRGHQPQHF.

The J gene is TRBJ1-5, the V gene TRBV18, with unresolved D. Per the germline V gene, CDR1 is KGHSH and CDR2 is LQKENI. This CDR3 contains 14 residues. Trimming shortened V by 3 bases and J by 3 bases, and 9 bases separated the two germline ends. CDR3 sequence: CASSPEQINQPQHF. The CDR3 DNA sequence: TGTGCCAGCTCACCGGAACAGATCAATCAGCCCCAGCATTTT.

The chain carries TRBV25-1 and TRBJ1-1; D is ambiguous. V lost 6 bases to trimming and J lost 7 bases, with 12 bases between them. CDR3 length: 12 amino acids. Germline CDR1 and CDR2: MGHDK and SYGVNS. The CDR3 nucleotides read TGTGCCAGCAGCCCCGGAGCCCTTGAAGCTTTCTTT. Its protein product is CASSPGALEAFF.

DNA of the CDR3: TGTGCCAGCAGCGGGCTAGCGGGGAGCACAGATACGCAGTATTTT. The encoded protein is CASSGLAGSTDTQYF. The rearrangement links TRBV7-6 to TRBJ2-3; 9 bases match TRBD2. The CDR3 loop spans 15 amino acids. Trimming removed 5 bases from V and 0 bases from J; junction bases left unmatched: 3. Germline V CDR1 and CDR2: SGHVS, FNYEAQ.

The V call is TRBV12-5, the J call TRBJ1-5; 9 nucleotides agree with TRBD1. The junction had 4 bases not matched to a gene; V was cut back by 1 base and J by 6 bases. The CDR3 covers 15 residues. Germline assignment: CDR1 LGHNT and CDR2 FRNRAP. CDR3 DNA sequence: TGTGCTAGTGGTTTGGGAGCGGGACAGGGTCAGCCCCAGCATTTT. Amino acid sequence: CASGLGAGQGQPQHF.

The chain has TRBV9 and TRBJ2-3, with 7 bases matching TRBD2. Germline CDR1 reads SGDLS; CDR2 reads YYNGEE. The V gene end was trimmed by 0 bases and the J gene end by 4 bases; junction bases not matched to a gene: 8. The CDR3 loop spans 16 amino acids. The CDR3 protein is CASSVGASGIPDTQYF. The CDR3 DNA is TGTGCCAGCAGCGTAGGGGCCAGCGGGATACCAGATACGCAGTATTTT.